The clone carrying this T cell receptor beta chain was counted many times. Its matching antigen is unknown. Patients aged 18 to 65 had newly diagnosed hyperthyroidism that had lasted under 2 months. Together with thyroid ultrasound, orbital computed tomography, serum thyroxine and TRAb, clinical symptoms were used for diagnoses. The source of the PBMCs was approximately 9.5 ml of fresh peripheral blood. The source of the sample is a study of T cells in Graves' hyperthyroidism and ophthalmopathy. General study points: Ophthalmopathy was identified by the model a median around 6 months ahead of onset.

The CDR3 length is 14 residues. Germline V gene sequence: CDR1 SNHLY, CDR2 FYNNEI. Trimming shortened V by 3 bases and J by 1 base, and 7 bases separated the two germline ends. The CDR3 regions of TCR beta were amplified from RNA transcripts. The HTBI set primed first-round TCR CDR3 RT-PCR. From the multiplex PCR reads, TCRdb called clonotypes with MiXCR, one entry per CDR3 protein. The table shows roughly 100,000 distinct CDR3 sequences, with about half occurring only once. This TCR came from a man in his forties with Graves' hyperthyroidism. Sequencing used blood. The chain carries TRBV2 and TRBJ1-5; no firm D call. The CDR3 sequence: CASSEGRSNQPQHF. The CDR3 region has the DNA TGTGCCAGCAGTGAGGGCAGAAGCAATCAGCCCCAGCATTTT.